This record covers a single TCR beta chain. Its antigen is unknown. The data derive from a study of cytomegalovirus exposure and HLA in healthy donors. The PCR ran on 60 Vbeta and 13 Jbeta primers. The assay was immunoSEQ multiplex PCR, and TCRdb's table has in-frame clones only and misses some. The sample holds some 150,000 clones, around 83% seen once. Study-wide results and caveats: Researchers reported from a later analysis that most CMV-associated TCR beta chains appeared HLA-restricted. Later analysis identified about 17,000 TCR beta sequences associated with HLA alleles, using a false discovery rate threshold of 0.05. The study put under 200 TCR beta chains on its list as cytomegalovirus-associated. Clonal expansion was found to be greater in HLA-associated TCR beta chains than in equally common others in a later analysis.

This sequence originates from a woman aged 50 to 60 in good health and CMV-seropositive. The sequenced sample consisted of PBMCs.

This CDR3 is CASSVAGRTEAFF. The CDR3 DNA reads as TGTGCCAGCAGCGTAGCGGGGAGGACTGAAGCTTTCTTT. The genes are TRBV9 and TRBJ1-1; D gene ambiguous. The CDR3 has 13 residues. The germline V and J ends were trimmed by 0 bases and 5 bases, with 8 bases remaining between them. Looked up from germline, CDR1 is SGDLS and CDR2 is YYNGEE.